This entry lists 19 T cell receptor beta chains sequenced from one sample in a study of blood T cell repertoires in COVID-19. Produced via immunoSEQ multiplex PCR; TCRdb's table is partial and in-frame only. This sample carries over 350,000 clones, approximately 87% of them seen once, and the ten largest clones take around 9.3%. The source material was PBMCs or T cells enriched from blood (not recorded which). The receptors here all came from a woman aged 45-65 years who had recovered from COVID-19.

This clone was seen a single time. The chain combines TRBV3-1 (or the pseudogene TRBV3-2) with TRBJ1-3; D is unresolved. The CDR3 runs to 12 residues. From germline, CDR1 is LGHDT and CDR2 YNNKEL (reference sequence). V lost 1 base and J 6 bases, leaving 4 bases between the germline ends. This CDR3 reads CASSQVVNTIYF. The DNA of the CDR3 is TGTGCCAGCAGCCAAGTCGTAAACACCATATATTTT.

About this clone: Within the sample, other DNA sequences also encode this same CDR3. V and J are TRBV3-1 (or the pseudogene TRBV3-2) and TRBJ1-6; D ambiguous. CDR3 length: 16 amino acids. Germline CDR1 LGHDT, CDR2 YNNKEL (reference sequence). V was shortened by 6 bases and J by 0 bases, with 12 bases between the two germline ends. The chain's CDR3 is CASSPDGSSYNSPLHF. Written as DNA, the CDR3 is TGTGCCAGCAGTCCGGACGGGAGCTCCTATAATTCACCCCTCCACTTT.

This clone was detected only a few times. This sequence joins TRBV5-1 and TRBJ2-3; weak D call: TRBD1 (6 bases). Germline V CDR1 and CDR2: SGHRS, YFSETQ. Trimming pared 8 bases from V and 6 bases from J, leaving 19 bases between. The CDR3 has 14 residues. The chain's CDR3 is CASRPGDTRDTQYF. The CDR3 DNA follows: TGCGCCAGTCGGCCCGGGGACACAAGGGATACGCAGTATTTT.

The chain has TRBV4-1 and TRBJ2-2, with 10 bases matching TRBD1. Germline V lookup: CDR1 MGHRA, CDR2 YSYEKL. The CDR3 spans 15 residues. V dropped 7 bases and J dropped 4; count of bases not matched to a gene: 6. The CDR3 DNA reads TGCGCCAGCACTCTCGGGACAGGGGTCACCGGGGAGCTGTTTTTT. It yields the protein CASTLGTGVTGELFF.

V gene TRBV30 combines with J gene TRBJ2-7; TRBD1 aligns across 9 bases. This CDR3 region has 13 residues. Germline CDR1 and CDR2: GTSNPN and SVGIG (reference sequence). The V segment lost 6 bases and the J segment 4 bases; nucleotides outside the gene matches: 7. The CDR3: CACTGTGKYEQYF. CDR3 in DNA: TGTGCCTGTACCGGGACAGGGAAATACGAGCAGTACTTC.

The J gene is TRBJ1-1, the V gene TRBV9; D is unclear. The CDR3 spans 12 residues. V was clipped by 4 bases and J by 0 bases, with 4 bases between them. Germline lookup yields CDR1 SGDLS and CDR2 YYNGEE. DNA for the CDR3: TGTGCCAGCAGCTCAGTGAACACTGAAGCTTTCTTT. Residues: CASSSVNTEAFF.

This clone was seen just once. This rearrangement joins TRBV27 to TRBJ2-7; unclear D gene. Germline lookup yields CDR1 MNHEY and CDR2 SMNVEV (reference sequence). The length of the CDR3 is 15 residues. V was trimmed by 3 bases and J by 2 bases, leaving 14 bases between them. In DNA, the CDR3 is TGTGCCAGCAGTTTCGGGTACCCAGCAACCTACGAGCAGTACTTC. This gives the protein CASSFGYPATYEQYF.

This chain connects TRBV11-2 to TRBJ1-6; 11 bases match TRBD1. After removal of 4 bases from V and 9 bases from J, the junction contained 8 bases not matched to a gene. Germline V lookup: CDR1 SGHAT, CDR2 FQNNGV. This CDR3 is built from 16 residues. CDR3 DNA sequence: TGTGCCAGCAGCTCAACCGGGACAGGGGGAGGTTCACCCCTCCACTTT. Protein: CASSSTGTGGGSPLHF.

The chain recombines TRBV12-3 or TRBV12-4 with TRBJ2-3; D is unclear. The ends were cut back, 6 bases at V and 2 bases at J, with 6 bases in the middle. The CDR3 runs 12 residues. The CDR3 nucleotides are TGTGCCAGCAGCTCACTCACAGATACGCAGTATTTT. Translation gives CASSSLTDTQYF.

V gene TRBV7-2 combines with J gene TRBJ2-7; no reliable D call. CDR1 is SGHTA and CDR2 is FQGNSA in the germline V gene. Trimming took 1 base from V and 2 from J, leaving 6 bases between them. This CDR3 has 13 amino acids. The CDR3 DNA follows: TGTGCCAGCAGCTTAGTGAGCGCCTACGAGCAGTACTTC. Translating it yields CASSLVSAYEQYF.

The genes are TRBV7-9 and TRBJ2-7; 10 bases are a match to TRBD1. Germline lookup yields CDR1 SEHNR and CDR2 FQNEAQ (reference sequence). V shed 3 bases and J 0 bases; nucleotides not matched to a gene: 5. CDR3 length: 16 amino acids. CDR3: CASSFLDRGSSYEQYF. The CDR3 region has the DNA TGTGCCAGCAGCTTTTTGGACAGGGGGTCCTCCTACGAGCAGTACTTC. Full variable domain (outside the CDR3, taken from reference TRBV7-9 and TRBJ2-7): DTGVSQNPRHKITKRGQNVTFRCDPISEHNRLYWYRQTLGQGPEFLTYFQNEAQLEKSRLLSDRFSAERPKGSFSTLEIQRTEQGDSAMYLCASSFLDRGSSYEQYFGPGTRLTVT.

This sequence joins TRBV5-1 and TRBJ2-5; D unresolved. The CDR3 extends over 15 amino acids. Germline CDR1 SGHRS, CDR2 YFSETQ. Trimming removed 4 bases at V and 4 bases at J, with 17 bases between. CDR3 sequence (DNA): TGCGCCAGCAGCCCCGAAGACTCCATCGGAGAGACCCAGTACTTC. Protein: CASSPEDSIGETQYF.

This clone was seen only a few times. The chain has TRBV6-2 or TRBV6-3 and TRBJ2-7; 8 bases are shared with TRBD1. V lost 4 bases and J lost 0; bases outside the gene matches: 8. Looked up from germline, CDR1 is MNHEY and CDR2 is SVGEGT. The CDR3 sequence is 16 residues long. The CDR3 DNA follows: TGTGCCAGCAGTTTGCAGGACAGGGTAATCTCCTACGAGCAGTACTTC. It encodes CASSLQDRVISYEQYF.

This clone was picked up one time. The chain employs TRBV19 and TRBJ1-2; D remains ambiguous. This CDR3 is 15 amino acids long. CDR1 and CDR2 (germline): LNHDA, SQIVND (reference sequence). The V and J ends lost 1 base and 8 bases respectively, with 17 bases between them. Written as DNA, the CDR3 is TGTGCCAGTAGTATAGGTGTGGAGCTGCCTTTCGGCTACACCTTC. Amino acids: CASSIGVELPFGYTF.

This sequence joins TRBV7-2 and TRBJ1-1; D unresolved. Trimming left V 5 bases short and J 6 bases short, with 13 bases between. This CDR3 comprises 13 residues. Germline CDR1 is SGHTA and CDR2 is FQGNSA. The CDR3 reads CASSGFGQAEAFF. CDR3 nucleotide sequence: TGTGCCAGCAGCGGCTTCGGTCAGGCTGAAGCTTTCTTT. The full variable domain, in which reference TRBV7-2 and TRBJ1-1 provide the parts outside the CDR3, is GAGVSQSPSNKVTEKGKDVELRCDPISGHTALYWYRQSLGQGLEFLIYFQGNSAPDKSGLPSDRFSAERTGGSVSTLTIQRTQQEDSAVYLCASSGFGQAEAFFGQGTRLTVV.

This clone was seen just once. This chain joins TRBV28 and TRBJ2-3, with TRBD1 matching over 7 bases. The CDR3 totals 15 residues. The junction had 8 bases not matched to a gene; V was cut back by 6 bases and J by 2 bases. The germline V gene encodes CDR1 MDHEN and CDR2 SYDVKM. In DNA, the CDR3 is TGTGCCAGCAGCGACGGACAGGATCACACAGATACGCAGTATTTT. It is translated as CASSDGQDHTDTQYF.

The DNA for the CDR3 is TGTGCCAGCAGCTTAGCCGGGACAGGGGTACGGAATGAGCAGTTCTTC. Translating it yields CASSLAGTGVRNEQFF. The rearrangement joins TRBV7-3 to TRBJ2-1; 10 bases fit TRBD1. Germline-derived CDR1 and CDR2 are SGHTA and FQGTGA. The V and J ends lost 2 bases and 7 bases, in that order; junction bases with no gene match: 8. There are 16 residues in the CDR3.

V and J are TRBV6-5 and TRBJ1-5, with TRBD1 identical over 8 bases. This CDR3 is built from 15 residues. CDR1 MNHEY and CDR2 SVGAGI come from the germline V gene. After removal of 4 bases from V and 1 base from J, the junction contained 3 bases not matched to a gene. The CDR3 DNA sequence: TGTGCCAGCAGTTTGCAGGGGGCGAGCAATCAGCCCCAGCATTTT. The encoded protein is CASSLQGASNQPQHF.

Details on this clone: Different DNA sequences within this sample yield the same CDR3. The J gene is TRBJ1-1, the V gene TRBV29-1; 7 bases fit TRBD1. The CDR3 length is 13 residues. J was trimmed by 0 bases and V by 7 bases; bases with no gene match: 5. Germline-derived CDR1 and CDR2 are SQVTM and ANQGSEA. The CDR3 is CSARQGLNTEAFF. CDR3 nucleotides: TGCAGCGCCAGACAGGGCCTGAACACTGAAGCTTTCTTT.